This paragraph covers one T cell receptor beta chain sequence. This clonotype was observed a few times. What antigen it recognizes has not been identified. The record has no base qualities; no much larger clone is one base away. Library preparation was by 5' RACE. Reads for this sample came from an Illumina HiSeq 2000. A universal primer binding site was added through template switching, and the final cDNA carried a unique molecular identifier so that TCR cDNA molecules could be counted accurately. Specific primers in the conserved constant-segment region were used to synthesize first-strand cDNA for the TCR alpha and beta chains. To control for contamination, each cDNA library was double barcoded with a SMART-Mk sample barcode plus Illumina barcodes. TruSeq adapter sequences, together with Illumina sample barcodes, were added in two successive PCR steps. Sequencing of the TCR alpha and beta cDNA libraries was done on the Illumina HiSeq platform using custom primers. The published analysis was carried out like this. MiGEC was used to process raw reads and extract unique molecular identifiers, and MiXCR was used to find CDR3 positions. For each individual, recombination models were inferred using an EM algorithm with the repgenHMM and IGoR tools. The analysis of shared clonotypes was done with the tcR package in R, with sharing normalized by the product of cloneset sizes. Out-of-frame nonproductive sequences were analyzed to study raw recombination free of thymic and clonal selection effects. The public reads were reanalyzed by TCRdb: fastp trimming at Q25, MiXCR alignment, in-frame beta chains only. CDR3 protein duplicates are merged, each entry listing the most common genes and DNA. TCRdb's processing, not the authors', yielded these V and J calls. The sample includes a few hundred thousand distinct CDR3 sequences, with about 18% observed a single time. Approximately 12% of the sample belongs to the ten largest clones.

The data are from a study of identical twins (dated by TCRdb to about 2016). Looking at the study overall: The study deep-sequenced TCR alpha and beta repertoires from monozygotic twins, unrelated adults of various ages and cord blood to test whether fetal clonotypes persist. To rule out contamination, replicate twin experiments were performed at different times with different library preparation protocols.

What the study reported, not specific to this receptor: Zero-insertion analyses could be partly confounded by invariant T cells such as MAIT and iNKT, although diverse VJ usage argued against such confounding for most clonotypes. Recombination models systematically underestimated out-of-frame TCR alpha sharing in monozygotic twins but agreed with sharing between unrelated individuals. Fewer insertions were carried by abundant cord blood beta clonotypes, a similar but weaker trend appeared in young adult naive repertoires, and no such trend appeared in memory repertoires. In beta out-of-frame sequences, excess twin sharing was weaker, because having fewer shared sequences lowered the signal-to-noise ratio. Because the same donors could not be followed over many years, the conclusions depended on cross-sectional statistical analysis. Compared with coincidental sharing between unrelated individuals, out-of-frame TCR alpha sequences shared between twins had an excess of sequences with low generation probability.

CDR1 and CDR2 were assigned from the germline V gene as SGHVS and FQNEAQ. V gives up 2 bases and J gives up 2 bases, and the segment between their germline ends measures 9 bases. Taken from cysteine to phenylalanine, the CDR3 has 14 residues. Of the read, only the CDR3 DNA is kept; its 42 bases are in frame from base 1. Every donor was a healthy Caucasian. Three unrelated non-twin adults were additionally sequenced: a male aged 18 to 30, a male aged 50 to 60 and a female aged 50 to 60. Miltenyi CD45RO+ enrichment and human naive T-cell isolation kits were used to isolate memory (CD45RO+) and naive T cells from PBMC.

The TCR originated in a man in his forties or fifties in good health. The chain links TRBV7-8 with TRBJ1-2; the D gene is unclear. The specimen sequenced was naive T cells sorted from blood. This specimen's cell subset or site label, interpreted: cells isolated with a human naive T-cell isolation kit. The base sequence is TGTGCCAGCAGCTTAAGTGTCCGAAACTATGGCTACACCTTC. Its protein is CASSLSVRNYGYTF. Supplemented by the reference TRBV7-8 and TRBJ1-2 proteins around the CDR3, the complete variable domain is GAGVSQSPRYKVAKRGQDVALRCDPISGHVSLFWYQQALGQGPEFLTYFQNEAQLDKSGLPSDRFFAERPEGSVSTLKIQRTQQEDSAVYLCASSLSVRNYGYTFGSGTRLTVV.